A single sample gave rise to the 7 T cell receptor beta chains below, sequenced in a study of beta chain features in type 1 diabetes. Broader study findings: Moderate yet significant TCRB CDR3 shortening was seen in Type 1 diabetes patients in all four CD4+ subsets.

Every isolated RNA sample was fully reverse transcribed, so sequencing captured expressed TCRB transcripts. The repertoire was sequenced with immunoSEQ multiplex PCR; TCRdb's copy has only in-frame clones and lacks some. The data hold a few hundred thousand clones, with approximately 13% observed a single time. The antigens of these receptors remain unknown. The specimen was naive CD4+ T cells from blood. These receptors were obtained from a woman aged 18-29 years with type 1 diabetes.

This clone occurred a few times. The chain couples TRBV5-1 to TRBJ2-5; TRBD2 agrees at 12 bases. Germline V gene lookup returns CDR1 SGHRS and CDR2 YFSETQ. The CDR3 consists of 16 residues. The V gene end was trimmed by 3 bases and the J gene end by 1 base; junction bases not matched to a gene: 4. CDR3 bases: TGCGCCAGCAGCTCCCCTAGCGGGAGGGCCCAAGAGACCCAGTACTTC. The encoded protein is CASSSPSGRAQETQYF.

This clone was detected a few times. The genes are TRBV28 and TRBJ2-7, with D perhaps TRBD2 (6 bases). Germline V gene sequence: CDR1 MDHEN, CDR2 SYDVKM. The CDR3 spans 14 residues. V was clipped by 6 bases and J by 4 bases, with 16 bases between them. The CDR3 DNA sequence: TGTGCCAGCAGCCCAAGCCCGGGGAGGTACGAGCAGTACTTC. Protein product: CASSPSPGRYEQYF.

The V gene is TRBV6-6, the J gene TRBJ2-5, with 9 bases lining up with TRBD1. The length of the CDR3 is 15 residues. Germline CDR1 is MNHNY and CDR2 is SVGAGI (reference sequence). The V segment lost 6 bases and the J segment 5 bases; nucleotides outside the gene matches: 10. The CDR3 sequence: CASSRKQGAVETQYF. The CDR3 bases are TGTGCCAGCAGCCGAAAACAGGGGGCGGTGGAGACCCAGTACTTC.

This clone appeared a few times. Written as DNA, the CDR3 is TGCGCCAGCAGCCTGGGACTAGCGGGAAACAATGAGCAGTTCTTC. This encodes CASSLGLAGNNEQFF. The gene calls are TRBV4-1 and TRBJ2-1, with 13 nucleotides matching TRBD2. From germline, CDR1 is MGHRA and CDR2 YSYEKL. The CDR3 has 15 residues. V dropped 4 bases and J dropped 5; count of bases not matched to a gene: 2.

This clone was detected a few times. The rearrangement uses TRBV5-1 and TRBJ2-1, with D perhaps TRBD2 (6 bases). Per the germline V gene, CDR1 is SGHRS and CDR2 is YFSETQ. The CDR3 is 15 amino acids. The germline V and J ends were trimmed by 7 bases and 7 bases, with 21 bases remaining between them. CDR3 in amino acids: CASGGRLDLSNEQFF. CDR3 DNA sequence: TGCGCCAGCGGCGGACGACTAGATCTCTCTAATGAGCAGTTCTTC. Full variable domain (outside the CDR3, taken from reference TRBV5-1 and TRBJ2-1): KAGVTQTPRYLIKTRGQQVTLSCSPISGHRSVSWYQQTPGQGLQFLFEYFSETQRNKGNFPGRFSGRQFSNSRSEMNVSTLELGDSALYLCASGGRLDLSNEQFFGPGTRLTVL.

This clone was observed a handful of times. The gene calls are TRBV11-2 and TRBJ2-3, with unresolved D. The V gene's germline CDR1 is SGHAT and CDR2 FQNNGV. The CDR3 runs to 11 residues. Deletions cut 4 bases from V and 6 bases from J, with 5 bases between. CDR3: CASSSLDTQYF. The CDR3, as DNA: TGTGCCAGCAGCTCTCTGGATACGCAGTATTTT.

This sequence joins TRBV29-1 and TRBJ1-4; D gene uncertain. Germline V CDR1 and CDR2: SQVTM, ANQGSEA. This CDR3 comprises 12 residues. The V end was cut by 7 bases, the J end by 3 bases, with 9 bases between. CDR3 DNA sequence: TGCAGCGGTCTTGTTGCTAATGAAAAACTGTTTTTT. It translates to CSGLVANEKLFF.